The clone carrying this T cell receptor beta chain was recorded once. CDR3 length: 13 amino acids. The V end was cut by 8 bases, the J end by 2 bases, with 10 bases between. Germline V lookup: CDR1 MNHEY, CDR2 SVGEGT. The record originates from a study of CD8 T cells in Susac syndrome. A quantity of about 0.5 to 1 ug RNA underwent reverse transcription using random hexamers. MiXCR, run by TCRdb on the immunoSEQ multiplex PCR reads, gives a single entry per CDR3 protein. The sample contains under 150,000 distinct CDR3 sequences, under 95% of which appear only once. Included as multiple sclerosis controls were treatment-naive patients who had stable or active relapsing-remitting disease.

Sequences were obtained from CD8+ T cells from PBMCs. This TCR derives from a human donor with multiple sclerosis. J is TRBJ2-1 and V is TRBV6-2 or TRBV6-3, with D tentatively TRBD2 (5 bases). CDR3 in amino acids: CASGSPPYNEQFF. CDR3 DNA sequence: TGTGCCAGCGGGAGTCCCCCCTACAATGAGCAGTTCTTC.